This T cell receptor (beta chain) was identified during a study of OX40 agonist ivuxolimab in advanced cancers. This clone was seen only a few times. The assay was immunoSEQ multiplex PCR, and TCRdb's table has in-frame clones only and misses some. Among around 90,000 clones, over 75% were seen once, and the ten largest hold about 0.33%. The junction had 5 bases not matched to a gene; V was cut back by 4 bases and J by 5 bases. Germline lookup yields CDR1 MNHEY and CDR2 SMNVEV (reference sequence). This CDR3 region has 14 residues. The receptor's source is an adult with an advanced solid tumor such as melanoma, head and neck, liver or kidney cancer. This material consisted of CD4+ or CD8+ T cells sorted from blood, taken in a trial of the OX40 agonist ivuxolimab. This sequence joins TRBV27 and TRBJ2-7; 10 bases map to TRBD1. In DNA form, the CDR3 reads TGTGCCAGCAGTTACGACAGGGGGCAGAACGAGCAGTACTTC. Its translation: CASSYDRGQNEQYF.